This T cell receptor (beta chain) was documented in a study of T-cell memory formation after mild COVID-19. Study results and caveats: Memory from before infection featured some responding clones, which suggests cross-reactive memory joined. Contracting clones from day 15 to 85 had balanced CD4/CD8; later expanders favoured CD4+.

To note about this clonotype: Its antigen remains unknown.

One entry per CDR3 protein results from TCRdb running MiXCR on the 5' RACE reads. The table has roughly 610,000 distinct CDR3 sequences, about 18% seen once; the top ten hold about 8.1%. CDR3 length equals 17 residues. V was clipped by 5 bases and J by 7 bases; unmatched bases: 13. Germline loops: CDR1 PRHDT, CDR2 FYEKMQ (reference sequence). Sequences were obtained from PBMCs or a T cell subset sorted from them (not recorded which). The V and J genes are TRBV13 and TRBJ2-5, with 13 positions matching TRBD2. The sequence was obtained from an adult woman who had mild COVID-19 (a few samples of this study predate the infection). Cell type and time point are not known. The CDR3 sequence is CASSDSGTSGARGTQYF. The CDR3 DNA reads as TGTGCCAGCAGCGATTCCGGGACTAGCGGGGCCCGGGGGACCCAGTACTTC.